This TCR beta chain was captured in a study of T cell responses to AZD1222 COVID-19 vaccine. Whole-study results and caveats: The CD4 TCRs associated with vaccination extended across spike and predominated at 160-218 and 743-854. White British ancestry dominated among donors, who included more females, and clonal diversity was possibly underestimated.

Turning to this clone: Its target is not known.

TCRdb keeps only in-frame clones here, not all; method: immunoSEQ multiplex PCR. This sample has around 120,000 clones, with more than 75% found just once. This receptor was identified in an adult who received the AZD1222 COVID-19 vaccine. The material was peripheral blood, obtained 28 days after the second AZD1222 dose.

CDR3 nucleotide sequence: TGTGCCAGCGCCAGGACCGAACAGAATCAGCCCCAGCATTTT. Its translation is CASARTEQNQPQHF. V is TRBV27 and J is TRBJ1-5; D is uncertain. Germline V gene sequence: CDR1 MNHEY, CDR2 SMNVEV (reference sequence). The CDR3 loop spans 14 amino acids. V was trimmed by 8 bases and J by 4 bases, leaving 15 bases between them.